The clone carrying this T cell receptor (beta chain) was seen many times. This sample stems from a study of T cells in Graves' hyperthyroidism and ophthalmopathy. Germline CDR1 SEHNR, CDR2 FQNEAQ (reference sequence). The CDR3 length is 15 residues. V shed 5 bases and J 5 bases; nucleotides not matched to a gene: 10. RNA transcripts gave rise to amplified TCR beta CDR3 regions. HTBI primers were employed in a first-round RT-PCR of the TCR CDR3. TCRdb re-called the multiplex PCR reads with MiXCR, one entry per CDR3 protein. The data show about 250,000 distinct CDR3 sequences, with around 15% seen just once and 30% held by the top ten.

The receptor's source is a woman between 50 and 59 years old with Graves' hyperthyroidism that later progressed to Graves' ophthalmopathy. V is TRBV7-9 and J is TRBJ2-7, with 9 bases that match TRBD1. Sequencing input: blood. The CDR3 DNA is TGTGCCAGCAGCAATTCCGGGACAGGGTTGGACGAGCAGTACTTC. It yields the protein CASSNSGTGLDEQYF. The complete variable domain, with remaining parts taken from reference TRBV7-9 and TRBJ2-7, reads DTGVSQNPRHKITKRGQNVTFRCDPISEHNRLYWYRQTLGQGPEFLTYFQNEAQLEKSRLLSDRFSAERPKGSFSTLEIQRTEQGDSAMYLCASSNSGTGLDEQYFGPGTRLTVT.